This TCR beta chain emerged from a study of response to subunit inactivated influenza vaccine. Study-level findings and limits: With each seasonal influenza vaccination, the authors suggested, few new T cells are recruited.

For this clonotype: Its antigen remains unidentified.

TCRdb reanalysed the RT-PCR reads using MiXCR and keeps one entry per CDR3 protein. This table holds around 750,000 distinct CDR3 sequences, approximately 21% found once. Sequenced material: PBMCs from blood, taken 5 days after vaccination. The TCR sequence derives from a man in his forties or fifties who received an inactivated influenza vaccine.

The DNA of the CDR3 is TGCAGCGTTGACACTAGCAGCTCCTACGAGCAGTACTTC. As protein: CSVDTSSSYEQYF. V usage is TRBV29-1 and J usage is TRBJ2-7; D might be TRBD2 (6 bases). V was pared by 3 bases and J by 0 bases, with 9 bases between. Germline V gene lookup returns CDR1 SQVTM and CDR2 ANQGSEA. This CDR3 has 13 amino acids.